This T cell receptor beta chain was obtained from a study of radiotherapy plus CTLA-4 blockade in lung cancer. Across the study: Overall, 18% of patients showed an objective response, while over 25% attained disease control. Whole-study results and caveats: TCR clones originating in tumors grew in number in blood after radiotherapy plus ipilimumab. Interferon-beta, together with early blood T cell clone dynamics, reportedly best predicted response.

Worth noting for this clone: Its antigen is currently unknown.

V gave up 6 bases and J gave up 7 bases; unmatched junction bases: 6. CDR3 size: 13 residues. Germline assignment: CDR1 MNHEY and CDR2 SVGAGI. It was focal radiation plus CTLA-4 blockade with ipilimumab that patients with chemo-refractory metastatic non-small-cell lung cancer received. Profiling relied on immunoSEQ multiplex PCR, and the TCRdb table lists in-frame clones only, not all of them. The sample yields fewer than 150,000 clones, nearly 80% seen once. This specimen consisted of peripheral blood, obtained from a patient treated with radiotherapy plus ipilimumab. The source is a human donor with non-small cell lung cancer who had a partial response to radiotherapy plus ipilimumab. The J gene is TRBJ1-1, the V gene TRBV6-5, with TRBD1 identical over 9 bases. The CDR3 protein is CASSWTGESEAFF. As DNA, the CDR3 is TGTGCCAGCAGCTGGACAGGGGAAAGTGAAGCTTTCTTT.